Listed below are T cell receptor beta chains from one sample, sequenced in a study of blood T cell repertoires in COVID-19. Assay: immunoSEQ multiplex PCR; the TCRdb copy retains only in-frame clones and omits some. The sample holds hundreds of thousands of clones, around 88% seen once. The material sequenced was peripheral blood. The receptors here all came from a woman between 65 and 79 years old with COVID-19, enrolled during active disease. The CDR3 runs from the conserved cysteine through the conserved F or W. Each record gives: V gene, J gene, CDR3 protein.

TRBV20-1	TRBJ1-3	CSASQGTGNTIYF
TRBV5-6	TRBJ1-6	CASSLEQVPANSPLHF
TRBV24-1	TRBJ2-2	CASALAGGTGELFF
TRBV19	TRBJ1-6	CASSITPGGDSPLHF
TRBV13	TRBJ2-5	CASSLGGLAGVSETQYF
TRBV28	TRBJ2-5	CASSSRLEETQYF
TRBV12-5	TRBJ2-2	CASGLPKGFTGELFF
TRBV6-5	TRBJ1-1	CASNQLTGRNTEAFF
TRBV29-1	TRBJ1-2	CSVEDRTGWTGGYTF
TRBV19	TRBJ2-7	CASSKVGQGPYEQYF
TRBV7-9	TRBJ2-7	CASSLNTGPIYEQYF
TRBV7-3	TRBJ2-1	CASSLTSVDEQFF
TRBV29-1	TRBJ1-1	CSVGGGGGYTEAFF
TRBV29-1	TRBJ1-1	CSVLTGSAPEAFF
TRBV29-1	TRBJ1-5	CSASGGADQPQHF
TRBV6-5	TRBJ1-2	CASTDNQVYGYTF
TRBV30	TRBJ1-1	CAWSRGLNTEAFF